The sequence of this TCR beta chain was determined in a study of T cell repertoires in cytomegalovirus infection. Study details: From public TCR beta signatures came an indication of both CMV infection and matching HLA type. Study-level findings and limits: Cumulative public TCR beta family frequency identified carriers of CMV plus the relevant HLA. CMV-specific TCR beta clonotypes restricted by HLA-C were the ones dominating the ex vivo response.

Trimming left V 4 bases short and J 2 bases short, with 5 bases between. CDR3 length: 12 amino acids. CDR1 and CDR2 (germline): SGHNT, YENEEA. Note on this clonotype: Its antigen is currently unknown. A single base separates this from a much larger clone, so it may be a read error.

TCRdb independently ran MiXCR on the reads; one entry per CDR3 protein. In the table there are about 300,000 distinct CDR3 sequences, about 9.1% of which are singletons. The TCR originated in a human donor in good health (CMV status not recorded). Some clones in this sample may be carry-over from other donors' samples. This chain uses TRBV11-3 with TRBJ2-5; D is uncertain. The sequenced sample consisted of PBMCs. DNA for the CDR3: TGTGCCAGCAGCTCCCGACAAGAGACCCAGTACTTC. The encoded protein is CASSSRQETQYF. The variable domain in full, with the rest retrieved from reference TRBV11-3 and TRBJ2-5, is EAGVVQSPRYKIIEKKQPVAFWCNPISGHNTLYWYLQNLGQGPELLIRYENEEAVDDSQLPKDRFSAERLKGVDSTLKIQPAELGDSAVYLCASSSRQETQYFGPGTRLLVL.